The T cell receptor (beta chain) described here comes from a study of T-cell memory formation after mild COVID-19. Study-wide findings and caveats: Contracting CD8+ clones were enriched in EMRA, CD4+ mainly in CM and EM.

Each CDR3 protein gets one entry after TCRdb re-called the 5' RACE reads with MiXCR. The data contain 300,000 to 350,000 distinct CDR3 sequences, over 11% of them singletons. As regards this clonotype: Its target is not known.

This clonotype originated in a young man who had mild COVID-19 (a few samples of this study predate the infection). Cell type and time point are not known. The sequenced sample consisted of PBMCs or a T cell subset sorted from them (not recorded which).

CDR3 nucleotide sequence: TGCAGTGCTAGAGATTCGCGGGGCAATCAGCCCCAGCATTTT. Its translation is CSARDSRGNQPQHF. The V and J genes are TRBV20-1 and TRBJ1-5; no clear D gene. This CDR3 is built from 14 residues. The V and J ends lost 0 bases and 2 bases respectively, with 8 bases between them. Germline V gives CDR1 DFQATT, CDR2 SNEGSKA (reference sequence).